These 15 T cell receptor beta chains share one sample of origin, sequenced in a study of blood T cells in healthy people across ages. Sample-barcoded 5' priming and a J-beta primer mix drove a second PCR of about 6 to 11 cycles. TCRdb re-analysed the 5' RACE reads in MiXCR, keeping a single row per CDR3 protein. The sample lists hundreds of thousands of distinct CDR3 sequences, approximately 53% occurring once. The sample was blood. Receptors originate from a man in his forties in good health.

This clonotype was counted at least ten times. The CDR3 nucleotides read TGTGCCAGCAGCCTCAGTCAAGGACAAGAGACCCAGTACTTC. This translates into CASSLSQGQETQYF. This rearrangement joins TRBV7-2 to TRBJ2-5; D uncertain. Trimming left V 5 bases short and J 2 bases short, with 12 bases between. The CDR3 length is 14 residues. CDR1 and CDR2 from the germline V gene are SGHTA and FQGNSA.

This rearrangement joins TRBV9 to TRBJ2-3; 10 bases are a match to TRBD1. J gave up 1 base and V 3 bases, and 8 bases lay outside the gene matches. The germline V gene encodes CDR1 SGDLS and CDR2 YYNGEE. This CDR3 is built from 17 residues. The CDR3 loop reads CASSALHGTGGTDTQYF. As DNA, the CDR3 is TGTGCCAGCAGCGCTTTACACGGGACAGGGGGCACAGATACGCAGTATTTT.

The DNA for the CDR3 is TGTGCCAGCAGTTACTCCGCAGCAGACTACGAGCAGTACTTC. Translation gives CASSYSAADYEQYF. The chain recombines TRBV6-2 or TRBV6-3 with TRBJ2-7; D is unclear. V was trimmed by 0 bases and J by 3 bases, leaving 9 bases between them. The CDR3 is 14 amino acids. Germline V gene data show CDR1 as MNHEY and CDR2 as SVGEGT.

The CDR3 DNA reads as TGTGCCAGCACACAGCTTAGTACGGTTCAAGGGGAGCTGTTTTTT. Its protein is CASTQLSTVQGELFF. V and J are TRBV7-9 and TRBJ2-2; D is undetermined. The length of the CDR3 is 15 residues. Trimming pared 7 bases from V and 8 bases from J, leaving 20 bases between. Per the germline V gene, CDR1 is SEHNR and CDR2 is FQNEAQ (reference sequence).

The chain employs TRBV5-1 and TRBJ2-1; 9 positions match TRBD1. The CDR3 covers 15 residues. Germline V gene sequence: CDR1 SGHRS, CDR2 YFSETQ. The junction had 9 bases not matched to a gene; V was cut back by 4 bases and J by 7 bases. CDR3 sequence: CASSETGGNWNEQFF. The CDR3 bases are TGCGCCAGCAGCGAGACAGGGGGAAATTGGAATGAGCAGTTCTTC.

The chain employs TRBV10-3 and TRBJ2-1; D may be TRBD2 (7 bases). The CDR3 consists of 13 residues. Germline V CDR1 and CDR2: ENHRY, SYGVKD. Trimming left V 6 bases short and J 8 bases short, with 14 bases between. The CDR3 protein is CAIREQGGDEQFF. CDR3 sequence (DNA): TGTGCCATCAGAGAACAGGGAGGGGATGAGCAGTTCTTC.

In its sample, this clonotype was seen once. This chain connects TRBV4-2 to TRBJ2-5; unclear D gene. The germline gives CDR1 LGHNA, CDR2 YNFKEQ. V was trimmed by 0 bases and J by 4 bases, leaving 6 bases between them. This CDR3 has 13 amino acids. DNA of the CDR3: TGTGCCAGCAGCCAAGAATCAGGAGAGACCCAGTACTTC. Its translation is CASSQESGETQYF.

J is TRBJ1-1 and V is TRBV6-5, with 7 bases identical to TRBD1. CDR1 is MNHEY and CDR2 is SVGAGI in the germline V gene. With V trimmed by 9 bases and J by 8 bases, 9 bases remained unmatched. This CDR3 is built from 12 residues. As DNA, the CDR3 is TGTGCCAGTACTGACAGGGTCGGAGAAGCTTTCTTT. It specifies CASTDRVGEAFF.

The CDR3 nucleotides read TGTGCCAGCAGTTCATCACTAGCGGGAGGGGACAATGAGCAGTTCTTC. Protein sequence: CASSSSLAGGDNEQFF. The chain carries TRBV12-3 or TRBV12-4 and TRBJ2-1; 13 bases agree with TRBD2. This CDR3 region has 16 residues. V was pared by 4 bases and J by 5 bases, with 5 bases of the junction left unmatched.

This clonotype was counted ten times or more. The chain is built from TRBV27 and TRBJ2-1, with TRBD2 matching 7 bases. The CDR3 is made up of 13 amino acids. Germline assignment: CDR1 MNHEY and CDR2 SMNVEV (reference sequence). The trim removed 5 bases at V and 8 bases at J, leaving 6 bases unmatched. The CDR3 DNA reads TGTGCCAGCAGTGCCACTAGCGAGGATGAGCAGTTCTTC. Encoded protein: CASSATSEDEQFF.

Note on this clonotype: The junction does not match germline at one end; this may be a read error. This chain connects TRBV12-3 or TRBV12-4 to TRBJ2-6, with a possible D match to TRBD2 (6 bases). This CDR3 region has 22 residues. This chain's CDR3 is CASSLAPFGLGRPLSGANVLTF. As DNA, the CDR3 is TGTGCCAGCAGTCTAGCGCCGTTCGGTTTGGGGCGACCGCTCTCTGGGGCCAACGTCCTGACTTTC.

The CDR3 nucleotides read TGTGCCAGCAGCACCGCCAGCAGGGTTTCGGGGAAGACCCAGTACTTC. Translation: CASSTASRVSGKTQYF. The V gene is TRBV27, the J gene TRBJ2-5; D is possibly TRBD1 or TRBD2 (5 bases each). CDR1 MNHEY and CDR2 SMNVEV come from the germline V gene (reference sequence). The V and J ends lost 6 bases and 6 bases respectively, with 23 bases between them. The CDR3 covers 16 residues.

This clonotype came up a few times. This chain connects TRBV20-1 to TRBJ1-4; 7 positions agree with TRBD1. Trimming removed 3 bases from V and 4 bases from J; junction bases left unmatched: 8. Looked up from germline, CDR1 is DFQATT and CDR2 is SNEGSKA (reference sequence). The CDR3 sequence is 15 residues long. The CDR3 is CSARGRDSVNEKLFF. The CDR3 DNA reads TGCAGTGCTAGGGGCCGGGACAGTGTTAATGAAAAACTGTTTTTT.

The V call is TRBV11-3, the J call TRBJ2-4, with 10 nucleotides matching TRBD2. The DNA end lines up better with TRBJ2-7; the J call may be wrong. Looked up from germline, CDR1 is SGHNT and CDR2 is YENEEA. This CDR3 contains 15 residues. The CDR3 here is CASSPGSGRVNEQYF. CDR3 sequence (DNA): TGTGCCAGCAGCCCCGGGAGCGGGAGGGTCAACGAGCAGTACTTC.

The gene calls are TRBV7-2 and TRBJ1-5; a weak D match, TRBD1 (6 bases). This CDR3 has 13 amino acids. In germline, CDR1 is SGHTA, CDR2 FQGNSA. V gave up 5 bases and J gave up 4 bases, with 9 bases separating them. The CDR3 DNA reads as TGTGCCAGCAGCACCGACAGGAATCAGCCCCAGCATTTT. Amino acids: CASSTDRNQPQHF.